What follows are 25 T cell receptor beta chains derived from one specimen sequenced in a study of blood T cell repertoires in COVID-19. Data came from immunoSEQ multiplex PCR; TCRdb stores just in-frame clones and leaves some out. The sample contains about 190,000 clones, around 89% of which appear only once. The specimen was peripheral blood. These receptors were taken from a man aged 50 or older with acute or convalescent COVID-19.

The chain recombines TRBV10-3 with TRBJ2-5; 11 bases fit TRBD1. CDR3 length: 14 residues. The germline CDR1 and CDR2 sequences are ENHRY and SYGVKD. The trim removed 10 bases at V and 5 bases at J, leaving 9 bases unmatched. Here the CDR3 DNA reads TGTGCCACCGGGCGGACAGGGGGCGAGGAGACCCAGTACTTC. Amino acids: CATGRTGGEETQYF.

This chain joins TRBV2 and TRBJ1-2, with 7 bases identical to TRBD1. CDR3 size: 14 residues. In germline, CDR1 is SNHLY, CDR2 FYNNEI. V lost 5 bases and J lost 3; bases outside the gene matches: 6. This chain's CDR3 is CASSLQGSHYGYTF. The CDR3 DNA sequence: TGTGCCAGCAGTCTACAGGGGTCTCACTATGGCTACACCTTC.

The rearrangement joins TRBV5-5 to TRBJ2-2, with no clear D. The V gene's germline CDR1 is SGHKS and CDR2 YYEKEE (reference sequence). V lost 0 bases, J lost 5 bases, and 8 bases lay in between. The CDR3 consists of 14 residues. Written as DNA, the CDR3 is TGTGCCAGCAGCTTGGCAATAGCTACCGGGGAGCTGTTTTTT. This codes for CASSLAIATGELFF.

This chain links TRBV2 with TRBJ1-1; 9 nucleotides align to TRBD1. Trimming at V came to 6 bases and at J to 0 bases, leaving 8 bases not matched to a gene. The CDR3 runs to 16 residues. The germline V gene encodes CDR1 SNHLY and CDR2 FYNNEI. The CDR3 loop is CASRARGQGMNTEAFF. In DNA form, the CDR3 reads TGTGCCAGCAGGGCGAGGGGACAGGGAATGAACACTGAAGCTTTCTTT.

The genes are TRBV11-3 and TRBJ1-2; D unclear. This CDR3 is built from 15 residues. Germline assignment: CDR1 SGHNT and CDR2 YENEEA. Trimming took 4 bases from V and 5 from J, leaving 17 bases between them. The CDR3 spells CASSSPTFSRYGYTF. Written as DNA, the CDR3 is TGTGCCAGCAGCTCGCCGACCTTTAGCCGGTATGGCTACACCTTC.

This clone came up once. This sequence joins TRBV27 and TRBJ1-6, with TRBD1 matching over 10 bases. The CDR3 sequence is 15 residues long. Germline lookup yields CDR1 MNHEY and CDR2 SMNVEV (reference sequence). With 5 bases clipped from V and 9 bases from J, the junction kept 7 bases outside the gene matches. The CDR3 loop is CASSPIGTGASPLHF. The DNA for the CDR3 is TGTGCCAGCAGTCCTATCGGGACAGGGGCTTCACCCCTCCACTTT.

V and J are TRBV29-1 and TRBJ1-6, with D possibly matching TRBD1 (6 bases). The germline CDR1 and CDR2 sequences are SQVTM and ANQGSEA. Trimming pared 6 bases from V and 8 bases from J, leaving 14 bases between. The CDR3 sequence is 13 residues long. CDR3 protein: CSVMTGADSPLHF. The CDR3 DNA reads TGCAGCGTCATGACAGGTGCAGATTCACCCCTCCACTTT.

The CDR3 reads CASSFTSGGEFF. CDR3 nucleotide sequence: TGTGCCAGCAGCTTCACTAGCGGGGGAGAGTTCTTC. The chain combines TRBV7-9 with TRBJ2-1; TRBD2 matches at 11 bases. Germline V gene data show CDR1 as SEHNR and CDR2 as FQNEAQ (reference sequence). CDR3 length equals 12 residues. The V and J ends lost 3 bases and 14 bases, in that order; junction bases with no gene match: 3.

This chain links TRBV18 with TRBJ1-2, with D unresolved. With 1 base removed from V and 2 bases from J, the gap between germline ends came to 11 bases. CDR1 KGHSH and CDR2 LQKENI come from the germline V gene. The length of the CDR3 is 15 residues. The CDR3, as DNA: TGTGCCAGCTCACCACTTCATCCAGCGAACTATGGCTACACCTTC. Amino acids: CASSPLHPANYGYTF.

J is TRBJ2-1 and V is TRBV5-1; weak D call: TRBD1 (5 bases). The V gene's germline CDR1 is SGHRS and CDR2 YFSETQ. The CDR3 extends over 16 amino acids. V lost 4 bases to trimming and J lost 0 bases, with 14 bases between them. The CDR3 DNA reads TGCGCCAGCAGCCGAGATACAGGAAGCTCCTACAATGAGCAGTTCTTC. It is translated as CASSRDTGSSYNEQFF.

V and J are TRBV27 and TRBJ2-1; TRBD2 aligns across 7 bases. In germline, CDR1 is MNHEY, CDR2 SMNVEV (reference sequence). Losses at the gene ends were 8 bases for V and 8 bases for J; bases not matched to a gene: 3. This CDR3 has 11 residues. The CDR3 region has the DNA TGTGCCAGCTGCGGGGGACATGAGCAGTTCTTC. It codes for CASCGGHEQFF.

The J gene is TRBJ2-1, the V gene TRBV9, with D tentatively TRBD2 (5 bases). The CDR3 consists of 15 residues. Trimming removed 4 bases at V and 7 bases at J, with 18 bases between. CDR1 SGDLS and CDR2 YYNGEE come from the germline V gene. CDR3 sequence (DNA): TGTGCCAGCAGCTCCGGGTCGCTAGCCCTAAATGAGCAGTTCTTC. Its translation is CASSSGSLALNEQFF.

The rearrangement joins TRBV9 to TRBJ1-2; D may be TRBD1 (5 bases). The V and J ends lost 3 bases and 0 bases respectively, with 12 bases between them. CDR1 and CDR2 (germline): SGDLS, YYNGEE. CDR3 length: 15 amino acids. CDR3: CASSEGIPANYGYTF. The CDR3 DNA reads as TGTGCCAGCAGCGAGGGGATCCCCGCTAACTATGGCTACACCTTC.

The chain links TRBV7-9 to TRBJ2-2, with TRBD1 matching 7 bases. Losses at the gene ends were 0 bases for V and 0 bases for J; bases not matched to a gene: 7. The germline V gene has CDR1 SEHNR and CDR2 FQNEAQ (reference sequence). CDR3 length: 18 residues. In DNA, the CDR3 is TGTGCCAGCAGCTTAGCTGGCCTTGGACAGGCGAACACCGGGGAGCTGTTTTTT. Encoded protein: CASSLAGLGQANTGELFF.

V and J are TRBV2 and TRBJ2-7; D gene ambiguous. V lost 7 bases and J lost 6, with 19 bases in between. Looked up from germline, CDR1 is SNHLY and CDR2 is FYNNEI. The length of the CDR3 is 14 residues. CDR3 sequence reads: CASMLLFKSSEQYF. CDR3 sequence (DNA): TGTGCCAGCATGTTGCTGTTTAAGTCTAGCGAGCAGTACTTC.

This clone came up a few times. The chain joins TRBV4-1 to TRBJ2-3; the match to TRBD2 covers 10 bases. V gave up 0 bases and J gave up 8 bases; unmatched junction bases: 5. In germline, CDR1 is MGHRA, CDR2 YSYEKL. The CDR3 length is 15 residues. The CDR3 nucleotides are TGCGCCAGCAGCCAAGAGGCTAGCGGGAGAGGTACGCAGTATTTT. Translating it yields CASSQEASGRGTQYF.

The chain has TRBV2 and TRBJ2-2; TRBD2 matches at 12 bases. Trimming cost V 8 bases and J 3 bases; bases outside gene matches: 4. The CDR3 is made up of 15 amino acids. Germline CDR1 and CDR2: SNHLY and FYNNEI. CDR3 sequence: CASASGGAYTGELFF. As DNA, the CDR3 is TGTGCCAGCGCTAGCGGGGGGGCGTACACCGGGGAGCTGTTTTTT. Based on the CDR3 plus reference TRBV2 and TRBJ2-2, the full variable domain is EPEVTQTPSHQVTQMGQEVILRCVPISNHLYFYWYRQILGQKVEFLVSFYNNEISEKSEIFDDQFSVERPDGSNFTLKIRSTKLEDSAMYFCASASGGAYTGELFFGEGSRLTVL.

This chain uses TRBV11-2 with TRBJ1-2, with D uncertain. V lost 6 bases to trimming and J lost 3 bases, with 14 bases between them. The CDR3 length is 14 residues. The germline V gene has CDR1 SGHAT and CDR2 FQNNGV. The CDR3 DNA is TGTGCCAGCAGTTCAACAACCGCCCACTATGGCTACACCTTC. Amino acid sequence: CASSSTTAHYGYTF.

This clone came up a few times. The chain is built from TRBV4-1 and TRBJ2-7; 11 bases match TRBD2. V dropped 1 base and J dropped 4; count of bases not matched to a gene: 3. Germline V gives CDR1 MGHRA, CDR2 YSYEKL. There are 15 residues in the CDR3. In DNA, the CDR3 is TGCGCCAGCAGCCAAGTTAGCGGGAGGGTGTACGAGCAGTACTTC. Translating it yields CASSQVSGRVYEQYF.

The rearrangement links TRBV4-1 to TRBJ2-4, with D tentatively TRBD1 (6 bases). Germline CDR1 and CDR2: MGHRA and YSYEKL. This CDR3 comprises 17 residues. V gave up 0 bases and J gave up 0 bases, with 12 bases separating them. The CDR3 spells CASSQDGSTGAKNIQYF. CDR3 DNA sequence: TGCGCCAGCAGCCAAGATGGGTCGACAGGAGCCAAAAACATTCAGTACTTC.

J is TRBJ2-7 and V is TRBV24-1, with 7 bases matching TRBD1. In germline, CDR1 is KGHDR, CDR2 SFDVKD. V was pared by 8 bases and J by 0 bases, with 0 bases of the junction left unmatched. There are 12 residues in the CDR3. The CDR3 region is CATKGASYEQYV. The CDR3 nucleotides read TGTGCCACCAAGGGGGCCTCCTACGAGCAGTACGTC.

The V gene is TRBV7-3, the J gene TRBJ2-3; D gene unclear. This CDR3 spans 14 amino acids. V lost 2 bases and J lost 1, with 7 bases in between. Germline CDR1 reads SGHTA; CDR2 reads FQGTGA. CDR3 bases: TGTGCCAGCAGCTTACTTTCGGGCACAGATACGCAGTATTTT. It specifies CASSLLSGTDTQYF.

The J gene is TRBJ1-4, the V gene TRBV18, with D perhaps matching TRBD1 (6 bases). The CDR3 is 18 residues long. The V gene lost 4 bases and the J gene lost 0 bases, with 18 bases spanning the gap. Germline V gene sequence: CDR1 KGHSH, CDR2 LQKENI. The CDR3 loop reads CASSRNTRGATTNEKLFF. The CDR3 region has the DNA TGTGCCAGCTCACGAAATACCAGGGGAGCAACAACTAATGAAAAACTGTTTTTT.

As to this clone: The same CDR3 also results from other DNA sequences found in this sample. This rearrangement joins TRBV6-5 to TRBJ2-1, with TRBD2 identical over 10 bases. The length of the CDR3 is 15 residues. Germline V gene lookup returns CDR1 MNHEY and CDR2 SVGAGI. J lost 4 bases, V lost 0 bases, and 0 bases had no gene match. The CDR3 nucleotides are TGTGCCAGCAGTTACTCGACTAGCGGGTACAATGAGCAGTTCTTC. As protein: CASSYSTSGYNEQFF.

The table lists this clone with a few counts. This rearrangement joins TRBV7-9 to TRBJ2-3; 13 bases are shared with TRBD2. Losses at the gene ends were 4 bases for V and 2 bases for J; bases not matched to a gene: 9. The V gene's germline CDR1 is SEHNR and CDR2 FQNEAQ (reference sequence). This CDR3 is built from 18 residues. The CDR3 reads CASSWRLAGGLHTDTQYF. For the CDR3, the DNA is TGTGCCAGCAGCTGGCGACTAGCGGGGGGACTACACACAGATACGCAGTATTTT.